These T cell receptor beta chains were read from a single sample in a study of cytomegalovirus exposure and HLA in healthy donors. Sequencing was performed with immunoSEQ multiplex PCR; in TCRdb, only in-frame clones are kept and a portion is missing. The data show over 100,000 clones, around 87% seen once. Sequencing was done on a sample of PBMCs. The receptors derive from a woman aged 18 to 35 in good health and CMV-seropositive. The CDR3 runs from the conserved cysteine through the conserved F or W. D genes are given only for firm matches. The size entry is marked missing in some rows and otherwise reads once, few, many or a size class.

J gene,V gene,clone size,D gene,CDR3 protein,CDR3 DNA
TRBJ1-4,TRBV6-5,.,TRBD1,CASSYSDRVDEKLFF,TGTGCCAGCAGTTACTCGGACAGGGTAGATGAAAAACTGTTTTTT
TRBJ1-4,TRBV19,once,.,CASSAFLNEKLFF,TGTGCCAGTAGTGCGTTCCTTAATGAAAAACTGTTTTTT
TRBJ2-7,TRBV19,.,TRBD1,CASKGQGAYEQYF,TGTGCCAGCAAGGGACAGGGGGCCTACGAGCAGTACTTC
TRBJ1-5,TRBV9,.,.,CASSPVFQGRNQPQHF,TGTGCCAGCAGCCCCGTTTTCCAGGGGCGGAATCAGCCCCAGCATTTT
TRBJ2-3,TRBV5-1,.,.,CASSFFSQSTDTQYF,TGCGCCAGCAGCTTCTTTTCTCAGAGCACAGATACGCAGTATTTT
TRBJ2-7,TRBV11-2,.,.,CASSILRSSSYEQYF,TGTGCCAGCAGCATCCTCAGGTCAAGCTCCTACGAGCAGTACTTC
TRBJ1-1,TRBV14,.,TRBD1,CASSPLGQGVVEAFF,TGTGCCAGCAGCCCCCTGGGGCAGGGGGTGGTTGAAGCTTTCTTT
TRBJ2-2,TRBV19,once,.,CASNLFYGPDNPGELFF,TGTGCCAGCAATCTTTTCTACGGACCGGACAACCCGGGGGAGCTGTTTTTT
TRBJ1-1,TRBV7-6,once,TRBD1,CASSRQGMNTEAFF,TGTGCCAGCAGCCGACAGGGGATGAACACTGAAGCTTTCTTT
TRBJ1-1,TRBV6-6,once,.,CASTPGPQVNTEAFF,TGTGCCAGCACCCCCGGGCCACAGGTGAACACTGAAGCTTTCTTT
TRBJ2-1,TRBV25-1,.,TRBD1,CASSDRDRAYNEQFF,TGTGCCAGCAGTGACCGGGACAGGGCCTACAATGAGCAGTTCTTC
TRBJ2-7,TRBV5-1,.,.,CASSLGLGSEQYF,TGCGCCAGCAGCTTGGGACTAGGTTCCGAGCAGTACTTC
TRBJ1-3,TRBV21-1,.,.,CASRDSCYGGNTIYF,TGTGCCAGCAGGGACTCTTGTTACGGGGGAAACACCATATATTTT